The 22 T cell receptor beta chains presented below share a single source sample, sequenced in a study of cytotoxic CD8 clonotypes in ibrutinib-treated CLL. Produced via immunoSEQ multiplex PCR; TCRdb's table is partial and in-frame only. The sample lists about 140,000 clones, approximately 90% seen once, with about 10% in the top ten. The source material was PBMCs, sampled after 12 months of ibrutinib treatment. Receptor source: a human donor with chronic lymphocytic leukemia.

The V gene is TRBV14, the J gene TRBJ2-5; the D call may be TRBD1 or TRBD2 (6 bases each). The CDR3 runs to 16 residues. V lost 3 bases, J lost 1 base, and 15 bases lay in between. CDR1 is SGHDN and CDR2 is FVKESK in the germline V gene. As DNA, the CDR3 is TGTGCCAGCAGCCACTTTAGGGGGGCCTTCCAAGAGACCCAGTACTTC. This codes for CASSHFRGAFQETQYF. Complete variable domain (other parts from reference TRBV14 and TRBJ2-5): EAGVTQFPSHSVIEKGQTVTLRCDPISGHDNLYWYRRVMGKEIKFLLHFVKESKQDESGMPNNRFLAERTGGTYSTLKVQPAELEDSGVYFCASSHFRGAFQETQYFGPGTRLLVL.

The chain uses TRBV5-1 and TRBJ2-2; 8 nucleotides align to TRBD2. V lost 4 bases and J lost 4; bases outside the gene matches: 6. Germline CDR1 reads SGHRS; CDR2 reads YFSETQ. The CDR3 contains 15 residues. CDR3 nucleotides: TGCGCCAGCAGCCCCCAACTAGCGGTCACCGGGGAGCTGTTTTTT. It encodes CASSPQLAVTGELFF.

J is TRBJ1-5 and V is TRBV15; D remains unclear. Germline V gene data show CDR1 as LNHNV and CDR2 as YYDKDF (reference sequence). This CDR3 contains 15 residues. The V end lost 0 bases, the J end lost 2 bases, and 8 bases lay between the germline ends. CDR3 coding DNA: TGTGCCACCAGCAGAGATAGGGTGGGCAATCAGCCCCAGCATTTT. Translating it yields CATSRDRVGNQPQHF.

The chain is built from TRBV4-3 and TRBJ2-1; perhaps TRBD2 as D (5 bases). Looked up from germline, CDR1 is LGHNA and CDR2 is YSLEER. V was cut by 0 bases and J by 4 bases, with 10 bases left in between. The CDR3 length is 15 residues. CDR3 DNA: TGCGCCAGCAGCCAAGACCGGGGTTATTACAATGAGCAGTTCTTC. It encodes CASSQDRGYYNEQFF.

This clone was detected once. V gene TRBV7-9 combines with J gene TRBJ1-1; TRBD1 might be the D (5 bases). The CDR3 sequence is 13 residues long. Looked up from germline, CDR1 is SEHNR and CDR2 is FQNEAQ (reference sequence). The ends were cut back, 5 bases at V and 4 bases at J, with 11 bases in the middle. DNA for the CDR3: TGTGCCAGCAGCCAGGGAGGACGCACTGAAGCTTTCTTT. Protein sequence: CASSQGGRTEAFF.

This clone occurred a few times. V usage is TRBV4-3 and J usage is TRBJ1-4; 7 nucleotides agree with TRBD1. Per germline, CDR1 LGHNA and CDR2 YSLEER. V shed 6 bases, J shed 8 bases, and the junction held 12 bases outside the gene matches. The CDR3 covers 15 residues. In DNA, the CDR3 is TGCGCCAGCAGTCTTCACCGGGACAGTCAAGAAAAACTGTTTTTT. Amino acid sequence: CASSLHRDSQEKLFF.

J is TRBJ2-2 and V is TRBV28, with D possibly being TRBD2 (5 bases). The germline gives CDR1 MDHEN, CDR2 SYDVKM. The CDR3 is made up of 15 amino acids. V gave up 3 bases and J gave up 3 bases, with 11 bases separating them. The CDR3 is CASSFLGRDTGELFF. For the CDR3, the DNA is TGTGCCAGCAGTTTTTTGGGGAGAGACACCGGGGAGCTGTTTTTT.

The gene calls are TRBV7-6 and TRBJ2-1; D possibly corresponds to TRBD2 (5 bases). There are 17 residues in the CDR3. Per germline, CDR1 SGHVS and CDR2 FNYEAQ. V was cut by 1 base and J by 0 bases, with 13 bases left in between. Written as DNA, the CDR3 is TGTGCCAGCAGCTTAGTGGGGAGTCTAGCCTCCTACAATGAGCAGTTCTTC. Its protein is CASSLVGSLASYNEQFF.

CDR3 in amino acids: CASSPGPRNTEAFF. The CDR3 DNA follows: TGTGCCAGCAGCCCGGGACCAAGGAACACTGAAGCTTTCTTT. The V and J genes are TRBV28 and TRBJ1-1; tentatively, D is TRBD1 (5 bases). Germline V CDR1 and CDR2: MDHEN, SYDVKM. The V end lost 6 bases, the J end lost 1 base, and 12 bases lay between the germline ends. The CDR3 is made up of 14 amino acids. The variable domain in full, completed from reference TRBV28 and TRBJ1-1, reads DVKVTQSSRYLVKRTGEKVFLECVQDMDHENMFWYRQDPGLGLRLIYFSYDVKMKEKGDIPEGYSVSREKKERFSLILESASTNQTSMYLCASSPGPRNTEAFFGQGTRLTVV.

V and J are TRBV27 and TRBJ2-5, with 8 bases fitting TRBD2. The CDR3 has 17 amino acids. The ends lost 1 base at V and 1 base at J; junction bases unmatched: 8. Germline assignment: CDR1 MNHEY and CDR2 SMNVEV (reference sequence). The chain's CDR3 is CASSLFWSGRVQETQYF. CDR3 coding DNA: TGTGCCAGCAGTTTATTTTGGTCCGGGAGGGTCCAAGAGACCCAGTACTTC.

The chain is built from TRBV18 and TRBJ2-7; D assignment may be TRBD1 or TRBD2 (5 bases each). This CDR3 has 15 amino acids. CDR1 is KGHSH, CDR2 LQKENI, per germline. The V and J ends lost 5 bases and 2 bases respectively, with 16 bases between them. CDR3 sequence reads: CASSDGRGAPYEQYF. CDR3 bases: TGTGCCAGCTCAGATGGCCGAGGGGCGCCCTACGAGCAGTACTTC.

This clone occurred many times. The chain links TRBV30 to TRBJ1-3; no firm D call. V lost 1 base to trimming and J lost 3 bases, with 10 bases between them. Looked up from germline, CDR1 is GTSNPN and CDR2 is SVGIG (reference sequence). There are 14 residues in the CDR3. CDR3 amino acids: CAWSALRGGNTIYF. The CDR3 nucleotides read TGTGCCTGGAGTGCACTCCGCGGTGGAAACACCATATATTTT. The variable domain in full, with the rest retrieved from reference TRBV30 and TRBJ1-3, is SQTIHQWPATLVQPVGSPLSLECTVEGTSNPNLYWYRQAAGRGLQLLFYSVGIGQISSEVPQNLSASRPQDRQFILSSKKLLLSDSGFYLCAWSALRGGNTIYFGEGSWLTVV.

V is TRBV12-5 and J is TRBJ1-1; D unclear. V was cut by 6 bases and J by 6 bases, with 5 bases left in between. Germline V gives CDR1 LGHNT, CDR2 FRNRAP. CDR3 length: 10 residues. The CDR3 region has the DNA TGTGCTAGTGGCGGCCCTGAAGCTTTCTTT. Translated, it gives CASGGPEAFF.

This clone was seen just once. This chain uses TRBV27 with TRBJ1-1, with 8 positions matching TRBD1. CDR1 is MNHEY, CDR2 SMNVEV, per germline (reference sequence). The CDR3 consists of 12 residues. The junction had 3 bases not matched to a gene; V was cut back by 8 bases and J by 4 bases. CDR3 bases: TGTGCCAGCGCGGACAGGGCCACTGAAGCTTTCTTT. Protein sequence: CASADRATEAFF.

The CDR3, as DNA: TGTGCCAGCAGTCTTCAGGCTAGCGGGACTACTGAGCAGTTCTTC. Its protein is CASSLQASGTTEQFF. The genes are TRBV5-4 and TRBJ2-1; TRBD2 agrees at 9 bases. Germline lookup yields CDR1 SGHNT and CDR2 YYREEE (reference sequence). The V gene end was trimmed by 5 bases and the J gene end by 9 bases; junction bases not matched to a gene: 12. CDR3 size: 15 residues.

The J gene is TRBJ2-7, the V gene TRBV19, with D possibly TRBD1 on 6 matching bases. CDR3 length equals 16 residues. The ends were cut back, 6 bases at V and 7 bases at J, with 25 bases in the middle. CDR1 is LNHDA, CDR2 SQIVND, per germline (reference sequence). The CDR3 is CASSEGLATGALEQYF. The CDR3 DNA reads TGTGCCAGTAGCGAGGGCCTTGCGACAGGCGCCTTGGAGCAGTACTTC.

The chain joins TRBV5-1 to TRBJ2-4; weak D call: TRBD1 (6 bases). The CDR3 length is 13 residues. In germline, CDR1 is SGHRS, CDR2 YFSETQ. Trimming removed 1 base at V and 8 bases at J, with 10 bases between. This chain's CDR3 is CASSLQGSDIQYF. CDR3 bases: TGCGCCAGCAGCTTGCAGGGGTCTGACATTCAGTACTTC. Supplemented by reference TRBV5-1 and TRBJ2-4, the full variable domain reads KAGVTQTPRYLIKTRGQQVTLSCSPISGHRSVSWYQQTPGQGLQFLFEYFSETQRNKGNFPGRFSGRQFSNSRSEMNVSTLELGDSALYLCASSLQGSDIQYFGAGTRLSVL.

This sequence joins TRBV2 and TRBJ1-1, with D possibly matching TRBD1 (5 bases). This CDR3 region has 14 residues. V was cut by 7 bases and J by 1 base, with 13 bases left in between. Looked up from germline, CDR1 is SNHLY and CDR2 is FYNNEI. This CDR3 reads CASTGAFSNTEAFF. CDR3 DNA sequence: TGTGCCAGCACTGGGGCATTTTCGAACACTGAAGCTTTCTTT. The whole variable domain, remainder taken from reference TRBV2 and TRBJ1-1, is EPEVTQTPSHQVTQMGQEVILRCVPISNHLYFYWYRQILGQKVEFLVSFYNNEISEKSEIFDDQFSVERPDGSNFTLKIRSTKLEDSAMYFCASTGAFSNTEAFFGQGTRLTVV.

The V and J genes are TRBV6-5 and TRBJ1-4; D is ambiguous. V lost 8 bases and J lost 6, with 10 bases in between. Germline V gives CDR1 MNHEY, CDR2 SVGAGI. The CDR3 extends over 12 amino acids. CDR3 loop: CASRGLDEKLFF. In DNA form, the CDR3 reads TGTGCCAGCCGCGGGTTGGATGAAAAACTGTTTTTT.

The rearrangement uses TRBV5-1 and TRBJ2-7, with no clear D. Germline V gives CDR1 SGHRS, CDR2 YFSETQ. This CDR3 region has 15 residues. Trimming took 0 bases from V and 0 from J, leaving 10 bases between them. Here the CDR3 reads CASSLVHTDSYEQYF. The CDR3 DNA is TGCGCCAGCAGCTTGGTTCATACTGACTCCTACGAGCAGTACTTC. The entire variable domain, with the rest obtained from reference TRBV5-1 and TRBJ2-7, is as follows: KAGVTQTPRYLIKTRGQQVTLSCSPISGHRSVSWYQQTPGQGLQFLFEYFSETQRNKGNFPGRFSGRQFSNSRSEMNVSTLELGDSALYLCASSLVHTDSYEQYFGPGTRLTVT.

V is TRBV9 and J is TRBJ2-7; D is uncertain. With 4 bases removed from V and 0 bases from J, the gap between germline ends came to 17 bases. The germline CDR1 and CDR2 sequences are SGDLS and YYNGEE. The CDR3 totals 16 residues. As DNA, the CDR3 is TGTGCCAGCAGCCCAGAGGTGGACCCTACCTCCTACGAGCAGTACTTC. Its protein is CASSPEVDPTSYEQYF.

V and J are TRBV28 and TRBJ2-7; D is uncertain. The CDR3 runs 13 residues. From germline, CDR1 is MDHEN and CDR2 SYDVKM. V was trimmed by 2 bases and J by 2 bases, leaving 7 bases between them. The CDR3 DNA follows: TGTGCCAGCAGTTTAGGATCAACCTACGAGCAGTACTTC. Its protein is CASSLGSTYEQYF.